What follows are 24 T cell receptor beta chains derived from one specimen sequenced in a study of T cell responses to AZD1222 COVID-19 vaccine. The protocol was immunoSEQ multiplex PCR, while the TCRdb copy is restricted to in-frame clones and leaves out a portion. The sample holds 80,000 or so clones, 85% to 90% seen once. Specimen: peripheral blood, collected on day 0 of AZD1222 vaccination. The receptors originated from an adult in good health.

The CDR3 coding sequence is TGTGCCAGCAGCTTAGAAAGCAAAGAGACCCAGTACTTC. It is translated as CASSLESKETQYF. This sequence joins TRBV11-3 and TRBJ2-5; D gene ambiguous. This CDR3 contains 13 residues. Per germline, CDR1 SGHNT and CDR2 YENEEA. V lost 0 bases, J lost 3 bases, and 5 bases lay in between.

Written as DNA, the CDR3 is TGTGCCAGCAGTGATTCGTACCCCGGGGAGCTGTTTTTT. This encodes CASSDSYPGELFF. The chain couples TRBV6-4 to TRBJ2-2, with no clear D. The CDR3 has 13 amino acids. The germline V gene has CDR1 MRHNA and CDR2 SNTAGT. The V end was cut by 3 bases, the J end by 6 bases, with 8 bases between.

The chain combines TRBV19 with TRBJ1-1; unclear D gene. CDR1 is LNHDA and CDR2 is SQIVND in the germline V gene (reference sequence). Trimming pared 5 bases from V and 8 bases from J, leaving 30 bases between. The CDR3 spans 18 residues. The CDR3 protein is CASSPAARTFYSSLEAFF. The CDR3, as DNA: TGTGCCAGTAGTCCCGCCGCCCGAACGTTTTATTCCTCCTTAGAAGCTTTCTTT.

The gene calls are TRBV14 and TRBJ2-7; 10 bases match TRBD1. This CDR3 has 14 amino acids. Germline trimming cut 5 bases from V and 6 bases from J; bases unmatched to any gene: 7. In germline, CDR1 is SGHDN, CDR2 FVKESK. CDR3 nucleotide sequence: TGTGCCAGCAGCTTGGGACAGGGGTCTTTCGAGCAGTACTTC. It yields the protein CASSLGQGSFEQYF.

The chain recombines TRBV7-9 with TRBJ1-2, with 7 positions matching TRBD1. After removal of 5 bases from V and 7 bases from J, the junction contained 4 bases not matched to a gene. The germline V gene encodes CDR1 SEHNR and CDR2 FQNEAQ (reference sequence). The CDR3 spans 12 residues. Here the CDR3 reads CASSVTGIGYTF. The CDR3 coding sequence is TGTGCCAGCAGCGTGACAGGGATTGGCTACACCTTC.

J is TRBJ2-7 and V is TRBV5-1; tentative D call: TRBD1 (6 bases). CDR1 SGHRS and CDR2 YFSETQ come from the germline V gene. The CDR3 length is 13 residues. V was pared by 4 bases and J by 6 bases, with 14 bases between. CDR3 sequence (DNA): TGCGCCAGCAGCCTACCCGGGACATCCGAGCAGTACTTC. It encodes CASSLPGTSEQYF.

The chain uses TRBV12-3 or TRBV12-4 and TRBJ1-5; D remains unclear. With 3 bases removed from V and 5 bases from J, the gap between germline ends came to 8 bases. The CDR3 length is 13 residues. The DNA for the CDR3 is TGTGCCAGCAGTTTTCAGGAAGATCAGCCCCAGCATTTT. This gives the protein CASSFQEDQPQHF.

This clone was picked up one time. The V call is TRBV10-3, the J call TRBJ1-4; tentative D call: TRBD1 (5 bases). The CDR3 has 14 amino acids. The germline V gene encodes CDR1 ENHRY and CDR2 SYGVKD. The ends were cut back, 6 bases at V and 4 bases at J, with 12 bases in the middle. CDR3 nucleotides: TGTGCCATCAGGGGCGGGGCCCATAATGAAAAACTGTTTTTT. Its translation is CAIRGGAHNEKLFF.

V usage is TRBV7-3 and J usage is TRBJ2-2; D gene unclear. Germline values: CDR1 SGHTA, CDR2 FQGTGA. There are 12 residues in the CDR3. V lost 4 bases to trimming and J lost 6 bases, with 6 bases between them. The CDR3 protein is CASSYVPGELFF. The CDR3 nucleotides are TGTGCCAGCAGCTATGTCCCCGGGGAGCTGTTTTTT.

This rearrangement joins TRBV24-1 to TRBJ1-1; TRBD1 is a possible D gene (6 bases). Trimming removed 5 bases from V and 1 base from J, with 7 bases in between. The CDR3 consists of 13 residues. Germline V gene sequence: CDR1 KGHDR, CDR2 SFDVKD. In nucleotides, the CDR3 is TGTGCCACCAGTGGGGGGCCGAACACTGAAGCTTTCTTT. This translates into CATSGGPNTEAFF.

The rearrangement joins TRBV7-2 to TRBJ2-7; D not resolved. CDR3 length: 14 residues. Germline V gene sequence: CDR1 SGHTA, CDR2 FQGNSA. The V end was cut by 3 bases, the J end by 1 base, with 10 bases between. CDR3 in DNA: TGTGCCAGCAGCTTTCTTCAGGCTTCCTACGAGCAGTACTTC. Protein: CASSFLQASYEQYF.

The chain carries TRBV30 and TRBJ1-4; D uncertain. V was shortened by 0 bases and J by 7 bases, with 9 bases between the two germline ends. This CDR3 has 13 residues. Looked up from germline, CDR1 is GTSNPN and CDR2 is SVGIG (reference sequence). CDR3 loop: CAWSVQMGEKLFF. CDR3 nucleotides: TGTGCCTGGAGTGTACAGATGGGTGAAAAACTGTTTTTT. The whole variable domain, remainder taken from reference TRBV30 and TRBJ1-4, is SQTIHQWPATLVQPVGSPLSLECTVEGTSNPNLYWYRQAAGRGLQLLFYSVGIGQISSEVPQNLSASRPQDRQFILSSKKLLLSDSGFYLCAWSVQMGEKLFFGSGTQLSVL.

The chain joins TRBV5-1 to TRBJ2-1; 8 positions agree with TRBD2. There are 16 residues in the CDR3. J lost 4 bases, V lost 0 bases, and 6 bases had no gene match. Germline V gene lookup returns CDR1 SGHRS and CDR2 YFSETQ. The CDR3 DNA reads TGCGCCAGCAGCTTGGTTCCTAGCGGGTTATACAATGAGCAGTTCTTC. Its translation is CASSLVPSGLYNEQFF.

The chain recombines TRBV29-1 with TRBJ1-2; D gene uncertain. Trimming took 5 bases from V and 7 from J, leaving 8 bases between them. The CDR3 is 10 amino acids. The germline gives CDR1 SQVTM, CDR2 ANQGSEA. For the CDR3, the DNA is TGCAGCGTTTTGACCGTTGGCTACACCTTC. Its translation is CSVLTVGYTF.

This clone was counted a single time. The chain recombines TRBV14 with TRBJ1-2; 8 bases are a match to TRBD1. Germline CDR1 and CDR2: SGHDN and FVKESK. This CDR3 is 13 amino acids long. Losses at the gene ends were 1 base for V and 7 bases for J; bases not matched to a gene: 2. This CDR3 reads CASSQGTGFGYTF. CDR3 nucleotide sequence: TGTGCCAGCAGCCAAGGGACAGGGTTTGGCTACACCTTC.

The chain carries TRBV29-1 and TRBJ1-5, with 12 nucleotides matching TRBD1. This CDR3 has 12 amino acids. The V gene's germline CDR1 is SQVTM and CDR2 ANQGSEA. With V trimmed by 6 bases and J by 6 bases, 0 bases remained unmatched. The CDR3 sequence is CSVGQGAQPQHF. Written as DNA, the CDR3 is TGCAGCGTGGGACAGGGGGCTCAGCCCCAGCATTTT.

V and J are TRBV7-8 and TRBJ2-7; possibly TRBD1 for D (5 bases). V was pared by 4 bases and J by 0 bases, with 13 bases between. The germline V gene encodes CDR1 SGHVS and CDR2 FQNEAQ. This CDR3 has 15 residues. The DNA of the CDR3 is TGTGCCAGCAGCTCTTCGCAGGGCAGCTCCTACGAGCAGTACTTC. Translating it yields CASSSSQGSSYEQYF.

The chain couples TRBV7-9 to TRBJ1-2, with 8 nucleotides matching TRBD1. Germline CDR1 and CDR2: SEHNR and FQNEAQ (reference sequence). The V and J ends lost 5 bases and 7 bases, in that order; junction bases with no gene match: 3. The CDR3 covers 12 residues. CDR3 sequence: CASSNRGVGYTF. The CDR3 DNA sequence: TGTGCCAGCAGCAACAGGGGGGTTGGCTACACCTTC.

CDR3 sequence reads: CASSGQGNQPQHF. Here the CDR3 DNA reads TGTGCCAGCAGCGGACAGGGCAATCAGCCCCAGCATTTT. The chain links TRBV2 to TRBJ1-5, with 7 positions matching TRBD1. The CDR3 is 13 amino acids. The V and J ends lost 6 bases and 2 bases, in that order; junction bases with no gene match: 1. CDR1 is SNHLY, CDR2 FYNNEI, per germline.

Only one count was recorded for this clone. The rearrangement uses TRBV4-1 and TRBJ2-5, with D perhaps matching TRBD1 (6 bases). The CDR3 runs to 16 residues. Germline assignment: CDR1 MGHRA and CDR2 YSYEKL. V was cut by 0 bases and J by 0 bases, with 11 bases left in between. This CDR3 is CASSQDWRTDQETQYF. CDR3 sequence (DNA): TGCGCCAGCAGCCAAGACTGGAGGACAGACCAAGAGACCCAGTACTTC.

This sequence joins TRBV3-1 (or the pseudogene TRBV3-2) and TRBJ1-1; no clear D gene. This CDR3 comprises 13 residues. CDR1 and CDR2 from the germline V gene are LGHDT and YNNKEL (reference sequence). V gave up 6 bases and J gave up 0 bases, with 8 bases separating them. The CDR3 coding sequence is TGTGCCAGCAGGCCGGCCATGAACACTGAAGCTTTCTTT. Residues: CASRPAMNTEAFF.

This sequence joins TRBV4-1 and TRBJ2-7; 7 nucleotides match TRBD1. V dropped 3 bases and J dropped 3; count of bases not matched to a gene: 14. This CDR3 contains 17 residues. Per germline, CDR1 MGHRA and CDR2 YSYEKL. The chain's CDR3 is CASSQDPGQQLIYEQYF. DNA of the CDR3: TGCGCCAGCAGCCAGGACCCGGGACAGCAATTGATCTACGAGCAGTACTTC.

This clone was seen once. V and J are TRBV3-1 (or the pseudogene TRBV3-2) and TRBJ2-7, with unresolved D. The germline gives CDR1 LGHDT, CDR2 YNNKEL (reference sequence). The CDR3 length is 16 residues. The V gene lost 1 base and the J gene lost 0 bases, with 13 bases spanning the gap. DNA for the CDR3: TGTGCCAGCAGCCAAGGTGTCGCTGCCGCCTCCTACGAGCAGTACTTC. It codes for CASSQGVAAASYEQYF.

The chain employs TRBV9 and TRBJ1-1, with D possibly being TRBD1 (6 bases). The CDR3 has 15 residues. V lost 3 bases to trimming and J lost 1 base, with 13 bases between them. CDR1 and CDR2 from the germline V gene are SGDLS and YYNGEE. CDR3 residues: CASSASTGWNTEAFF. DNA of the CDR3: TGTGCCAGCAGCGCATCAACAGGGTGGAACACTGAAGCTTTCTTT.